Listed below are T cell receptor beta chains from one sample, sequenced in a study of blood T cell repertoires in COVID-19. The protocol was immunoSEQ multiplex PCR, while the TCRdb copy is restricted to in-frame clones and leaves out a portion. The profile covers roughly 340,000 clones, with roughly 86% appearing a single time and 5.5% to 7.5% taken by the ten largest. The specimen was peripheral blood. These receptors were obtained from a woman aged 70-85 years with COVID-19, enrolled during active disease. Each CDR3 is given with its conserved first and last residue. The D gene is left open where the match is weak. Size values are once, few and many counts, or a class for expanded clones, and some rows have none.

DNA | CDR3 | D | J | size | V | length
TGCAGCGTAGGCGCGGGGAGAGAAAAACTGTTTTTT | CSVGAGREKLFF | . | TRBJ1-4 | once | TRBV29-1 | 12
TGTGCCAGCAGCTTTAATTCGGCGGGCGACTACGAGCAGTACTTC | CASSFNSAGDYEQYF | . | TRBJ2-7 | . | TRBV13 | 15
TGCAGTGCTAGTCGACAGGGAGATTCACCCCTCCACTTT | CSASRQGDSPLHF | TRBD1 | TRBJ1-6 | . | TRBV20-1 | 13
TGTGCCTGGACCGTGGACAGGGGGACTGAAGCTTTCTTT | CAWTVDRGTEAFF | TRBD1 | TRBJ1-1 | . | TRBV30 | 13
TGTGCCAGCAGTTACCCGGGAGGTGAAGCTTTCTTT | CASSYPGGEAFF | . | TRBJ1-1 | once | TRBV6-5 | 12
TGTGCCAGCAGCTTAGCCACAGGGGGCGCGAACACTGAAGCTTTCTTT | CASSLATGGANTEAFF | TRBD1 | TRBJ1-1 | once | TRBV7-2 | 16
TGTGCCAGTAGTAGCATGGACAGATCAAACTATGGCTACACCTTC | CASSSMDRSNYGYTF | . | TRBJ1-2 | once | TRBV19 | 15
TGTGCCAGCAAAGACAGGGGGCCGGAGGAAAAACTGTTTTTT | CASKDRGPEEKLFF | TRBD1 | TRBJ1-4 | . | TRBV2 | 14
TGTGCCACCAGCATAGGGGGCGATCAGCCCCAGCATTTT | CATSIGGDQPQHF | TRBD1 | TRBJ1-5 | . | TRBV15 | 13
TGTGCCACCAAGACAGGGGGCCGAACTGAAGCTTTCTTT | CATKTGGRTEAFF | TRBD1 | TRBJ1-1 | . | TRBV12-3/TRBV12-4 | 13
TGTGCCAGCAGTTACAGAGGGACTACCTTACAAGAGACCCAGTACTTC | CASSYRGTTLQETQYF | TRBD2 | TRBJ2-5 | . | TRBV2 | 16
TGCAGTGCTAGTCCAGGGGGCACGAATCAGCCCCAGCATTTT | CSASPGGTNQPQHF | TRBD1 | TRBJ1-5 | few | TRBV20-1 | 14
TGTGCCAGTAGTCTACCAGGGGTGTACAATGAGCAGTTCTTC | CASSLPGVYNEQFF | . | TRBJ2-1 | once | TRBV19 | 14
TGTGCCACTGCCCCGGCAGGGAAAACTGAAGCTTTCTTT | CATAPAGKTEAFF | . | TRBJ1-1 | . | TRBV28 | 13
TGTGCCAGCAGGCGAGAGTATGGCTACACCTTC | CASRREYGYTF | . | TRBJ1-2 | . | TRBV12-3/TRBV12-4 | 11
TGTGCCAGCTCACCAAAAGGGGATTCCCAATATGGCTACACCTTC | CASSPKGDSQYGYTF | . | TRBJ1-2 | . | TRBV18 | 15
TGTGCCAGCAGCTTAAAGGAACAGGGCTACACCTTC | CASSLKEQGYTF | . | TRBJ1-2 | . | TRBV7-9 | 12
TGTGCCACCGGGGACAGCCTCTACGAGCAGTACTTC | CATGDSLYEQYF | TRBD1 | TRBJ2-7 | . | TRBV10-3 | 12
TGTGCCAGCAGTTCCGTTAGACAGGGGTGGTATGGCTACACCTTC | CASSSVRQGWYGYTF | TRBD1 | TRBJ1-2 | . | TRBV27 | 15
TGTGCCAGTAGTAGCCAGGGGCCCTACGAGCAGTACTTC | CASSSQGPYEQYF | . | TRBJ2-7 | . | TRBV19 | 13
TGTGCCAGCAGCCGATACCAGGGGCTGAACACTGAAGCTTTCTTT | CASSRYQGLNTEAFF | . | TRBJ1-1 | . | TRBV5-8 | 15
TGTGCCTGGAGTGGGGGAGGGAGTCACACTGAAGCTTTCTTT | CAWSGGGSHTEAFF | . | TRBJ1-1 | . | TRBV30 | 14
TGTGCCAGCAGCTTAGTGTTACAGGGGGCGAATGAGCAGTTCTTC | CASSLVLQGANEQFF | TRBD1 | TRBJ2-1 | . | TRBV7-9 | 15
TGTGCCAGCAACCGGGGGGACAGGGGACTCGAGCAGTACTTC | CASNRGDRGLEQYF | TRBD1 | TRBJ2-7 | few | TRBV7-9 | 14
TGTGCCAGCAGCTTAGGAACAGGGAGAACCAATCAGCCCCAGCATTTT | CASSLGTGRTNQPQHF | . | TRBJ1-5 | . | TRBV7-2 | 16
TGCGCCAGCAGCTCGTCGGGACAGAGCAATCAGCCCCAGCATTTT | CASSSSGQSNQPQHF | TRBD1 | TRBJ1-5 | . | TRBV5-1 | 15
TGTGCCACCGCTGGACAGGGAGTCTACACCTTC | CATAGQGVYTF | TRBD1 | TRBJ1-2 | . | TRBV24-1 | 11
TGTGCCAGCAGCGGGGACAGCCTGAAAGAGACCCAGTACTTC | CASSGDSLKETQYF | TRBD1 | TRBJ2-5 | once | TRBV5-4 | 14
TGTGCCAGCAGCCAAGTGACCAACCAGGGTGGCTACACCTTC | CASSQVTNQGGYTF | . | TRBJ1-2 | . | TRBV14 | 14
TGTGCCAGCAGCGTAGCCGGGACAGGGCCCGAGAGTAGCTCCTACGAGCAGTACTTC | CASSVAGTGPESSSYEQYF | TRBD1 | TRBJ2-7 | . | TRBV7-9 | 19
TGTGCCAGCAGCTCCTCCGGGATCTCTTCAGCAGGCGAGCAGTACTTC | CASSSSGISSAGEQYF | . | TRBJ2-7 | . | TRBV11-3 | 16
TGTGCCAGCAGCAAAGGTATTAGCGGGGGGGTTAATGAGCAGTTCTTC | CASSKGISGGVNEQFF | . | TRBJ2-1 | . | TRBV21-1 | 16
TGTGCCACCAGCAGACAGGGCGCAATGAATTCACCCCTCCACTTT | CATSRQGAMNSPLHF | . | TRBJ1-6 | . | TRBV15 | 15
TGCAGTGCTAGTCTATATTTAGGGGTGGAGACCCAGTACTTC | CSASLYLGVETQYF | . | TRBJ2-5 | . | TRBV20-1 | 14